A single sample is the source of the 17 T cell receptor beta chains below, sequenced in a study of CD8+ T cells in alopecia areata (dated by TCRdb to between 2017 and 2018). Per the publication, the time point label means: around 24 weeks on oral tofacitinib. Per the publication, the treatment or condition label means: oral pan-JAK inhibitor, 5-10 mg twice daily. Library preparation used the immunoSEQ multiplex PCR assay. For TCR sequencing, RNA was extracted from every sample and reverse transcribed into cDNA to serve as template. This immuneACCESS table, as held by TCRdb, lists in-frame sequences with V and J called but not all clones. Of the missing ones, under half trace to an unresolved V gene in checked studies; the others have no known cause. The sample table shows about 190,000 clones, and roughly 60% are seen once. The ten largest clonotypes hold approximately 0.97% of the sample. The specimen comprised CD4+ T cells sorted from blood, sampled at week 24, from a patient treated with tofacitinib. These receptors all come from a human donor with alopecia areata.

The chain links TRBV9 to TRBJ2-7; no firm D call. Germline assignment: CDR1 SGDLS and CDR2 YYNGEE. CDR3 length: 15 residues. V was clipped by 1 base and J by 1 base, with 12 bases between them. The CDR3 nucleotides are TGTGCCAGCAGCGTAAGGGCAGATAGTTCCTACGAGCAGTACTTC. Protein sequence: CASSVRADSSYEQYF.

V is TRBV30 and J is TRBJ1-1; D call uncertain. This CDR3 spans 13 amino acids. Germline CDR1 is GTSNPN and CDR2 is SVGIG (reference sequence). The ends were cut back, 8 bases at V and 1 base at J, with 14 bases in the middle. This chain's CDR3 is CAGWAGPNTEAFF. CDR3 nucleotides: TGTGCCGGGTGGGCAGGCCCGAACACTGAAGCTTTCTTT.

The chain joins TRBV10-3 to TRBJ2-7; 7 positions agree with TRBD1. The V segment lost 0 bases and the J segment 5 bases; nucleotides outside the gene matches: 1. Per the germline V gene, CDR1 is ENHRY and CDR2 is SYGVKD. This CDR3 comprises 13 residues. DNA for the CDR3: TGTGCCATCAGTGAGTCAGACAGGGACGAGCAGTACTTC. This encodes CAISESDRDEQYF.

The J gene is TRBJ1-6, the V gene TRBV14; no firm D call. The germline V gene encodes CDR1 SGHDN and CDR2 FVKESK. The CDR3 length is 15 residues. Deletions cut 0 bases from V and 10 bases from J, with 13 bases between. This CDR3 reads CASSQELVPRSPLHF. CDR3 nucleotides: TGTGCCAGCAGCCAAGAGTTAGTCCCAAGGTCACCCCTCCACTTT.

V is TRBV7-3 and J is TRBJ2-3; D gene ambiguous. The ends were cut back, 2 bases at V and 9 bases at J, with 12 bases in the middle. The germline CDR1 and CDR2 sequences are SGHTA and FQGTGA. This CDR3 contains 13 residues. CDR3 DNA: TGTGCCAGCAGCTTAGGAATGGTTGGGACGCAGTATTTT. Amino acids: CASSLGMVGTQYF. Based on the CDR3 plus reference TRBV7-3 and TRBJ2-3, the full variable domain is GAGVSQTPSNKVTEKGKYVELRCDPISGHTALYWYRQSLGQGPEFLIYFQGTGAADDSGLPNDRFFAVRPEGSVSTLKIQRTERGDSAVYLCASSLGMVGTQYFGPGTRLTVL.

J is TRBJ2-7 and V is TRBV6-5; D perhaps matches TRBD1 (6 bases). Germline V gene data show CDR1 as MNHEY and CDR2 as SVGAGI. Trimming took 5 bases from V and 2 from J, leaving 13 bases between them. This CDR3 has 14 amino acids. CDR3 bases: TGTGCCAGCAGTGCCCGGACAGAGACCTACGAGCAGTACTTC. Its protein product is CASSARTETYEQYF.

The CDR3 here is CASRGQGTDTQYF. The CDR3, as DNA: TGTGCCAGCAGGGGACAGGGGACAGATACGCAGTATTTT. V gene TRBV2 combines with J gene TRBJ2-3; 10 nucleotides match TRBD1. J was trimmed by 3 bases and V by 6 bases; bases with no gene match: 0. The CDR3 length is 13 residues. From germline, CDR1 is SNHLY and CDR2 FYNNEI.

The chain combines TRBV5-1 with TRBJ1-1, with D possibly matching TRBD1 (6 bases). V was trimmed by 0 bases and J by 1 base, leaving 10 bases between them. Germline loops: CDR1 SGHRS, CDR2 YFSETQ. The CDR3 sequence is 15 residues long. The CDR3 DNA sequence: TGCGCCAGCAGCTTGGATTCAGGGGAGAACACTGAAGCTTTCTTT. The encoded protein is CASSLDSGENTEAFF.

The chain combines TRBV5-6 with TRBJ1-1; D may be TRBD1 (6 bases). Trimming stripped 4 bases from V and 7 bases from J, with 11 bases between. Germline V CDR1 and CDR2: SGHDT, YYEEEE. CDR3 length: 12 amino acids. CDR3 DNA: TGTGCCAGCAGCCAAGGGGGTTATGAAGCTTTCTTT. It translates to CASSQGGYEAFF.

The rearrangement joins TRBV6-5 to TRBJ2-5, with D perhaps matching TRBD1 or TRBD2 (6 bases each). Germline lookup yields CDR1 MNHEY and CDR2 SVGAGI. This CDR3 has 16 residues. Trimming shortened V by 2 bases and J by 1 base, and 14 bases separated the two germline ends. CDR3 sequence: CASSYGGGMGQETQYF. As DNA, the CDR3 is TGTGCCAGCAGTTACGGAGGGGGGATGGGCCAAGAGACCCAGTACTTC.

This clone was detected a few times. This chain connects TRBV29-1 to TRBJ2-3, with D possibly being TRBD1 (6 bases). The CDR3 is made up of 14 amino acids. Trimming pared 6 bases from V and 0 bases from J, leaving 13 bases between. Germline V gene lookup returns CDR1 SQVTM and CDR2 ANQGSEA. The CDR3 is CSVTGTMSTDTQYF. The CDR3 DNA reads TGCAGCGTCACAGGGACCATGAGCACAGATACGCAGTATTTT.

The genes are TRBV5-1 and TRBJ2-1; 7 bases are shared with TRBD2. Germline V gene data show CDR1 as SGHRS and CDR2 as YFSETQ. V dropped 0 bases and J dropped 9; count of bases not matched to a gene: 9. The CDR3 runs to 15 residues. For the CDR3, the DNA is TGCGCCAGCAGCTTGGTGGGACTAAGAGAGGGTGAGCAGTTCTTC. Residues: CASSLVGLREGEQFF.

This sequence joins TRBV15 and TRBJ1-1; D remains ambiguous. The CDR3 is 14 residues long. CDR1 is LNHNV and CDR2 is YYDKDF in the germline V gene (reference sequence). V lost 6 bases and J lost 0, with 11 bases in between. CDR3 nucleotides: TGTGCCACCAGGATCGGAGACATGAACACTGAAGCTTTCTTT. Translating gives CATRIGDMNTEAFF.

V and J are TRBV30 and TRBJ1-1; D is ambiguous. The V and J ends lost 1 base and 0 bases respectively, with 12 bases between them. The CDR3 contains 15 residues. Germline CDR1 reads GTSNPN; CDR2 reads SVGIG (reference sequence). The CDR3 DNA reads as TGTGCCTGGAGTGGGAAGGGAAATATGAACACTGAAGCTTTCTTT. This gives the protein CAWSGKGNMNTEAFF. The full variable domain, in which reference TRBV30 and TRBJ1-1 provide the parts outside the CDR3, is SQTIHQWPATLVQPVGSPLSLECTVEGTSNPNLYWYRQAAGRGLQLLFYSVGIGQISSEVPQNLSASRPQDRQFILSSKKLLLSDSGFYLCAWSGKGNMNTEAFFGQGTRLTVV.

The chain has TRBV29-1 and TRBJ1-1, with D perhaps matching TRBD1 (6 bases). Germline CDR1 is SQVTM and CDR2 is ANQGSEA. The CDR3 has 13 amino acids. V lost 6 bases and J lost 8, with 19 bases in between. CDR3: CSVEGRQVEEAFF. The DNA for the CDR3 is TGCAGCGTCGAGGGCCGACAGGTAGAGGAAGCTTTCTTT.

The CDR3 DNA sequence: TGTGCCAGCGACAGGGGATTGAACACCGGGGAGCTGTTTTTT. It encodes CASDRGLNTGELFF. The chain is built from TRBV19 and TRBJ2-2; 8 bases are shared with TRBD1. The junction had 4 bases not matched to a gene; V was cut back by 9 bases and J by 1 base. Germline CDR1 is LNHDA and CDR2 is SQIVND (reference sequence). This CDR3 contains 14 residues.

This clone was seen more than once but under ten times. The chain combines TRBV30 with TRBJ2-5, with 11 bases lining up with TRBD1. Trimming at V came to 3 bases and at J to 4 bases, leaving 7 bases not matched to a gene. The CDR3 spans 15 residues. The germline V gene has CDR1 GTSNPN and CDR2 SVGIG (reference sequence). The CDR3 region has the DNA TGTGCCTGGAGCTCTGGACAGGGGGCCAGAGAGACCCAGTACTTC. This encodes CAWSSGQGARETQYF. The full variable domain, rest sourced from reference TRBV30 and TRBJ2-5, is SQTIHQWPATLVQPVGSPLSLECTVEGTSNPNLYWYRQAAGRGLQLLFYSVGIGQISSEVPQNLSASRPQDRQFILSSKKLLLSDSGFYLCAWSSGQGARETQYFGPGTRLLVL.